These 24 T cell receptor beta chains originate from one sample sequenced in a study of blood T cell repertoires in COVID-19. Data came from immunoSEQ multiplex PCR; TCRdb stores just in-frame clones and leaves some out. The sample has more than 45,000 clones; around 90% are singletons. The sample comprised peripheral blood. All receptors come from an elderly woman with COVID-19, enrolled during active disease.

The rearrangement uses TRBV5-6 and TRBJ1-4; no clear D gene. The CDR3 length is 14 residues. V dropped 4 bases and J dropped 7 bases, with 14 bases sitting between them. Germline CDR1 and CDR2: SGHDT and YYEEEE. In DNA, the CDR3 is TGTGCCAGCAGCCTGGGAGTTCTTGGTGAAAAACTGTTTTTT. This gives the protein CASSLGVLGEKLFF.

This chain links TRBV6-2 or TRBV6-3 with TRBJ2-3; possibly TRBD2 for D (5 bases). The ends were cut back, 3 bases at V and 0 bases at J, with 7 bases in the middle. There are 14 residues in the CDR3. From germline, CDR1 is MNHEY and CDR2 SVGEGT. This chain's CDR3 is CASSYTGSTDTQYF. The CDR3 DNA reads as TGTGCCAGCAGTTATACGGGAAGCACAGATACGCAGTATTTT.

This rearrangement joins TRBV4-1 to TRBJ2-5; TRBD2 matches 10 bases. Germline lookup yields CDR1 MGHRA and CDR2 YSYEKL. The CDR3 totals 16 residues. Germline trimming cut 4 bases from V and 5 bases from J; bases unmatched to any gene: 10. The CDR3, as DNA: TGCGCCAGCAGCCGAATCAGCGGGGGGGGAGGCGAGACCCAGTACTTC. Protein sequence: CASSRISGGGGETQYF.

V is TRBV6-5 and J is TRBJ1-1; 9 bases are a match to TRBD1. CDR3 length: 15 amino acids. Germline CDR1 reads MNHEY; CDR2 reads SVGAGI. After removal of 7 bases from V and 5 bases from J, the junction contained 11 bases not matched to a gene. CDR3 sequence: CASKGGQGLGTEAFF. The CDR3 region has the DNA TGTGCCAGCAAGGGAGGACAGGGGCTTGGGACTGAAGCTTTCTTT.

V gene TRBV30 combines with J gene TRBJ1-5; D is unclear. This CDR3 contains 13 residues. CDR1 is GTSNPN, CDR2 SVGIG, per germline (reference sequence). V shed 8 bases and J shed 7 bases, with 18 bases lying between them. CDR3 sequence: CALRRVRGQPQHF. CDR3 coding DNA: TGTGCCCTCAGGAGGGTCCGAGGCCAGCCCCAGCATTTT.

This clone was recorded only once. V is TRBV6-5 and J is TRBJ2-5; TRBD2 matches at 14 bases. The CDR3 covers 16 residues. V lost 4 bases to trimming and J lost 5 bases; unmatched junction nucleotides: 6. CDR1 and CDR2 from the germline V gene are MNHEY and SVGAGI. The CDR3 nucleotides are TGTGCCAGCAGTTCCCGACTAGCGGGGGGGCGGGAGACCCAGTACTTC. It codes for CASSSRLAGGRETQYF.

The chain joins TRBV6-6 to TRBJ1-4, with TRBD1 as a possible D gene (5 bases). Between the trimmed V and J ends, which lost 11 bases and 4 bases, there was a span of 14 bases. The CDR3 length is 13 residues. From germline, CDR1 is MNHNY and CDR2 SVGAGI (reference sequence). For the CDR3, the DNA is TGTGCCGGTCGAAGGGGACTTAATGAAAAACTGTTTTTT. Its translation is CAGRRGLNEKLFF.

The chain couples TRBV4-1 to TRBJ2-7; 14 nucleotides align to TRBD2. After removal of 6 bases from V and 2 bases from J, the junction contained 3 bases not matched to a gene. CDR1 is MGHRA, CDR2 YSYEKL, per germline. This CDR3 spans 15 amino acids. The CDR3 DNA follows: TGCGCCAGCAGACTGACTAGCGGGGGGGCCTACGAGCAGTACTTC. Protein: CASRLTSGGAYEQYF.

V usage is TRBV5-1 and J usage is TRBJ2-2, with 9 bases identical to TRBD1. Trimming at V came to 4 bases and at J to 8 bases, leaving 12 bases not matched to a gene. The CDR3 covers 16 residues. Germline CDR1 reads SGHRS; CDR2 reads YFSETQ. The CDR3 region has the DNA TGCGCCAGCAGCCCCTTGGGGACAGGGATTGATGGGGAGCTGTTTTTT. This gives the protein CASSPLGTGIDGELFF.

The chain couples TRBV5-5 to TRBJ1-5, with no clear D. V was trimmed by 0 bases and J by 3 bases, leaving 10 bases between them. CDR3 length: 15 residues. Germline V gene lookup returns CDR1 SGHKS and CDR2 YYEKEE (reference sequence). CDR3 sequence (DNA): TGTGCCAGCAGCTTGGGCGGCAGTAACAATCAGCCCCAGCATTTT. Translation gives CASSLGGSNNQPQHF. The whole variable domain, filled in from reference TRBV5-5 and TRBJ1-5, reads DAGVTQSPTHLIKTRGQQVTLRCSPISGHKSVSWYQQVLGQGPQFIFQYYEKEERGRGNFPDRFSARQFPNYSSELNVNALLLGDSALYLCASSLGGSNNQPQHFGDGTRLSIL.

The J gene is TRBJ2-7, the V gene TRBV20-1; D call uncertain. Germline loops: CDR1 DFQATT, CDR2 SNEGSKA (reference sequence). V gave up 3 bases and J gave up 2 bases, with 8 bases separating them. The CDR3 runs 12 residues. The CDR3 here is CSASTKTYEQYF. CDR3 DNA: TGCAGTGCTAGTACTAAAACCTACGAGCAGTACTTC.

This rearrangement joins TRBV15 to TRBJ1-2; a possible D gene is TRBD1 (6 bases). V was shortened by 3 bases and J by 6 bases, with 23 bases between the two germline ends. The CDR3 has 17 amino acids. Germline CDR1 and CDR2: LNHNV and YYDKDF (reference sequence). CDR3 sequence: CATSRDIGTPARDGYTF. CDR3 in DNA: TGTGCCACCAGCAGGGATATCGGGACACCAGCCAGGGATGGCTACACCTTC.

This clone has only one observation. The V and J genes are TRBV2 and TRBJ1-1; D not certain. CDR1 and CDR2 from the germline V gene are SNHLY and FYNNEI. CDR3 length equals 13 residues. The V and J ends lost 4 bases and 1 base respectively, with 7 bases between them. The CDR3 DNA sequence: TGTGCCAGCAGTGTCTCGGGGAACACTGAAGCTTTCTTT. Translation gives CASSVSGNTEAFF.

The chain employs TRBV27 and TRBJ1-2; D gene uncertain. Trimming shortened V by 4 bases and J by 2 bases, and 5 bases separated the two germline ends. Per germline, CDR1 MNHEY and CDR2 SMNVEV (reference sequence). This CDR3 contains 12 residues. DNA for the CDR3: TGTGCCAGCAGTTCGGGGAACTATGGCTACACCTTC. Translating it yields CASSSGNYGYTF.

Here the CDR3 DNA reads TGTGCCAGCAGCTTAAACAGGGGAAACTATGGCTACACCTTC. Residues: CASSLNRGNYGYTF. V and J are TRBV7-2 and TRBJ1-2; 7 bases map to TRBD1. The CDR3 totals 14 residues. The junction had 2 bases not matched to a gene; V was cut back by 2 bases and J by 2 bases. CDR1 SGHTA and CDR2 FQGNSA come from the germline V gene.

This clone was seen just once. This chain links TRBV7-9 with TRBJ2-7; 11 nucleotides match TRBD2. Losses at the gene ends were 5 bases for V and 0 bases for J; bases not matched to a gene: 12. In germline, CDR1 is SEHNR, CDR2 FQNEAQ (reference sequence). This CDR3 contains 18 residues. The CDR3 region has the DNA TGTGCCAGCAGCCGAATAGCGGGGGGGCTGAAGAGCTCCTACGAGCAGTACTTC. It is translated as CASSRIAGGLKSSYEQYF.

The rearrangement uses TRBV7-8 and TRBJ1-2, with TRBD1 matching over 10 bases. Germline loops: CDR1 SGHVS, CDR2 FQNEAQ. The CDR3 totals 13 residues. After removal of 4 bases from V and 8 bases from J, the junction contained 4 bases not matched to a gene. The CDR3 reads CASSSDRGQGYTF. The CDR3 DNA reads as TGTGCCAGCAGCTCCGACAGGGGGCAAGGCTACACCTTC.

The V and J genes are TRBV2 and TRBJ1-5, with 7 bases identical to TRBD1. Losses at the gene ends were 2 bases for V and 2 bases for J; bases not matched to a gene: 15. Germline V lookup: CDR1 SNHLY, CDR2 FYNNEI. The CDR3 consists of 19 residues. This CDR3 is CASSERQLRGGWGNQPQHF. The CDR3 DNA sequence: TGTGCCAGCAGTGAAAGGCAATTACGAGGGGGCTGGGGCAATCAGCCCCAGCATTTT.

This clone was seen only once. The chain is built from TRBV7-2 and TRBJ2-1; no definite D call. This CDR3 region has 15 residues. V was clipped by 6 bases and J by 3 bases, with 15 bases between them. Germline V gene sequence: CDR1 SGHTA, CDR2 FQGNSA. The CDR3 sequence: CASRPAGASYNEQFF. CDR3 DNA sequence: TGTGCCAGCAGGCCTGCCGGTGCTAGCTACAATGAGCAGTTCTTC.

The sample holds a few counts of this clone. J is TRBJ1-5 and V is TRBV28; 8 bases fit TRBD1. The CDR3 runs to 14 residues. The junction had 8 bases not matched to a gene; V was cut back by 7 bases and J by 6 bases. Germline loops: CDR1 MDHEN, CDR2 SYDVKM. The CDR3 DNA reads TGTGCCAGCACGGCTCAGGGGGCGGGTCAGCCCCAGCATTTT. Translation: CASTAQGAGQPQHF.

The chain recombines TRBV21-1 with TRBJ1-5. TRBV21-1 is a pseudogene segment. CDR3 length: 14 amino acids. The CDR3 DNA reads as TGTGCCAGCAGCCCCCGGGGGGGGGTTCAGCCCCAGCATTTT. It is translated as CASSPRGGVQPQHF.

The chain has TRBV5-6 and TRBJ2-7; tentative D call: TRBD2 (5 bases). Germline-derived CDR1 and CDR2 are SGHDT and YYEEEE. Trimming left V 7 bases short and J 5 bases short, with 13 bases between. CDR3 length: 12 amino acids. The CDR3 loop is CASSRRVDEQYF. In DNA form, the CDR3 reads TGTGCCAGCTCACGGCGGGTCGACGAGCAGTACTTC.

The chain is built from TRBV19 and TRBJ2-2, with 7 nucleotides matching TRBD1. V lost 1 base, J lost 1 base, and 6 bases stayed unmatched. Germline assignment: CDR1 LNHDA and CDR2 SQIVND (reference sequence). The CDR3 consists of 17 residues. The CDR3 DNA reads TGTGCCAGTAGTATAGTTAGGAGACAGGGGAACACCGGGGAGCTGTTTTTT. Translated: CASSIVRRQGNTGELFF.

The chain couples TRBV9 to TRBJ2-5; tentatively, D is TRBD1 (6 bases). Germline V lookup: CDR1 SGDLS, CDR2 YYNGEE. Trimming left V 4 bases short and J 5 bases short, with 9 bases between. The CDR3 is 12 amino acids. Here the CDR3 reads CASSRGSETQYF. The CDR3 region has the DNA TGTGCCAGCAGCAGGGGGTCCGAGACCCAGTACTTC.